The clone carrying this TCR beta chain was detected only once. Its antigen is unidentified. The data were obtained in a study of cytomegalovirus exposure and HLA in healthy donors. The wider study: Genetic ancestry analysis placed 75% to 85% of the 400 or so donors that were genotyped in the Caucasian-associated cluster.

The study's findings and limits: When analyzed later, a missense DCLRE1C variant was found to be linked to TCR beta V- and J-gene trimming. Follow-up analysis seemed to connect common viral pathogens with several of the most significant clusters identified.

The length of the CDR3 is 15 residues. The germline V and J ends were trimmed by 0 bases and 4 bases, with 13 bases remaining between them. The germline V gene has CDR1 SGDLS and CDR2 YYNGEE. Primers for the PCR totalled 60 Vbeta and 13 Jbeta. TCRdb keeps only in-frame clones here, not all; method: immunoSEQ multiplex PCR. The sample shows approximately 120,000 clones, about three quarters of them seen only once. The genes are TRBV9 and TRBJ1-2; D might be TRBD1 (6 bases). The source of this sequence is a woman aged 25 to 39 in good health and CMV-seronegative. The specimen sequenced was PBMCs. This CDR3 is CASSVEHTGSYGYTF. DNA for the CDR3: TGTGCCAGCAGCGTAGAACATACAGGGAGCTATGGCTACACCTTC.